These T cell receptor beta chains were read from a single sample in a study of cytomegalovirus exposure and HLA in healthy donors. Repertoires were generated with immunoSEQ multiplex PCR, while TCRdb's copy carries only in-frame clones and drops some. The sample yields some 110,000 clones, of which the top ten take up 3% to 4.5%. Sequenced: PBMCs. Receptors were obtained from a man younger than 40 in good health and CMV-seronegative. The CDR3 runs from the conserved cysteine through the conserved F or W. The order of the fields is D gene, V gene, CDR3 length, J gene, CDR3 DNA, CDR3 protein. D genes are given only for firm matches.

>NA|TRBV14|15|TRBJ1-6
TGTGCCAGCAGCCAAGATGTTGGGGGAGGTTCACCCCTCCACTTT
CASSQDVGGGSPLHF
>NA|TRBV7-3|15|TRBJ2-2
TGTGCCAGCACCGCTGTCGGGGGGCTTACCGGGGAGCTGTTTTTT
CASTAVGGLTGELFF
>NA|TRBV11-1|15|TRBJ2-3
TGTGCCAGCAGCTCCCGCGGTCCCGGTGTAGATACGCAGTATTTT
CASSSRGPGVDTQYF
>TRBD1|TRBV7-6|20|TRBJ2-1
TGTGCCAGCAGCTTAATCCCTAGACAGGGGGTTAAGGTTTCCTACAATGAGCAGTTCTTC
CASSLIPRQGVKVSYNEQFF
>TRBD2|TRBV9|15|TRBJ2-1
TGTGCCAGCAGCGAAGGACTAGCGGTTAATGATGAGCAGTTCTTC
CASSEGLAVNDEQFF
>NA|TRBV6-1|14|TRBJ2-7
TGTGCCATCTTCGGTCCAGGCTTTGACTACGAGCAGTACTTC
CAIFGPGFDYEQYF
>NA|TRBV7-7|13|TRBJ2-5
TGTGCCAGCAGCTTAACAGGGTCAGAGACCCAGTACTTC
CASSLTGSETQYF
>TRBD1|TRBV19|15|TRBJ1-5
TGTGCCAGTAAAAGCCGTGGGACAGTCAATCAGCCCCAGCATTTT
CASKSRGTVNQPQHF
>TRBD2|TRBV9|15|TRBJ2-1
TGTGCCAGCAGGGGAGCGGGGGGGCCCTACAATGAGCAGTTCTTC
CASRGAGGPYNEQFF
>NA|TRBV7-2|12|TRBJ2-2
TGTGCCAGCAGCTTACGGGCCGGGGAGCTGTTTTTT
CASSLRAGELFF
>TRBD1|TRBV6-5|11|TRBJ2-3
TGTGCTAGTCACAGGGGAGATACGCAGTATTTT
CASHRGDTQYF
>TRBD1|TRBV5-4|13|TRBJ2-7
TGTGCCAGCGGAGACAGGGACGTGAACGAGCAGTACTTC
CASGDRDVNEQYF
>TRBD1|TRBV27|14|TRBJ1-1
TGTGCCAGCACCACGGACAGGGCGAACACTGAAGCTTTCTTT
CASTTDRANTEAFF
>TRBD1|TRBV5-1|13|TRBJ1-2
TGCGCCAGCAGCTTGGCAGGGGGCTATGGCTACACCTTC
CASSLAGGYGYTF
>NA|TRBV2|11|TRBJ2-5
TGTGCCAGCAGTGTTCCGGAGACCCAGTACTTC
CASSVPETQYF
>TRBD1|TRBV7-9|14|TRBJ1-5
TGTGCCAGCAGCCCGCAGGGGGATCTTTTGCCCCAGCATTTT
CASSPQGDLLPQHF
>TRBD1|TRBV6-5|14|TRBJ2-5
TGTGCCAGCAGTGAAGGACAGGTCCAAGAGACCCAGTACTTC
CASSEGQVQETQYF
>TRBD2|TRBV9|17|TRBJ2-5
TGTGCCAGCAGCGTAGGGGGCGGGGGGCCTGAGCAAGAGACCCAGTACTTC
CASSVGGGGPEQETQYF
>NA|TRBV5-6|16|TRBJ2-2
TGTGCCAGCAGCCCCCTCCGGGCGGGTAACACCGGGGAGCTGTTTTTT
CASSPLRAGNTGELFF
>NA|TRBV27|13|TRBJ2-6
TGTGCCAGTAGAAGCTCTGGGGCCAACGTCCTGACTTTC
CASRSSGANVLTF
>NA|TRBV20-1|11|TRBJ2-5
TGCAGTCCCCCCCACGGAGAGACCCAGTACTTC
CSPPHGETQYF
>NA|TRBV5-1|15|TRBJ1-1
TGCGCCAGCAGCTTGGCCGGACATGAGAACACTGAAGCTTTCTTT
CASSLAGHENTEAFF
>TRBD1|TRBV19|14|TRBJ1-5
TGTGCCAGTAGGGGGACAGGGGGCAATCAGCCCCAGCATTTT
CASRGTGGNQPQHF
>NA|TRBV19|13|TRBJ1-1
TGTGCCAGTAGCGGACAGTTGAACACTGAAGCTTTCTTT
CASSGQLNTEAFF
>NA|TRBV5-1|13|TRBJ1-3
TGCGCCAGCAGCCAGGGCTCTGGAAACACCATATATTTT
CASSQGSGNTIYF
>NA|TRBV9|12|TRBJ2-2
TGTGCCAGCAGCAAGAGAACCGGGGAGCTGTTTTTT
CASSKRTGELFF
>NA|TRBV5-1|16|TRBJ2-2
TGCGCCAGCAGCACACACCCACTAGATGGGAGCGGGGAGCTGTTTTTT
CASSTHPLDGSGELFF
>NA|TRBV27|15|TRBJ1-4
TGTGCCAGCAGTTTCTTGGGCGCGATAAATGAAAAACTGTTTTTT
CASSFLGAINEKLFF
>TRBD2|TRBV5-1|17|TRBJ2-7
TGCGCCAGCAGCTTGGGGACTAGCGGGGGATTTACCTACGAGCAGTACTTC
CASSLGTSGGFTYEQYF
>TRBD1|TRBV6-5|15|TRBJ2-2
TGTGCCAGCAGCCTCGGGACAGGGATTACCGGGGAGCTGTTTTTT
CASSLGTGITGELFF
>TRBD1|TRBV6-1|14|TRBJ2-7
TGTGCCGGCAGAGACGGGACAGGGGGCATCGAGCAGTACTTC
CAGRDGTGGIEQYF
>NA|TRBV6-1|13|TRBJ1-5
TGTGCCAGCAGTGAAAATCACAATCAGCCCCAGCATTTT
CASSENHNQPQHF
>NA|TRBV4-3|16|TRBJ2-1
TGCGCCAGCAGCCGGGGGCCGGTGGCATCCTACAATGAGCAGTTCTTC
CASSRGPVASYNEQFF
>NA|TRBV5-1|14|TRBJ2-3
TGCGCCAGCAGCTTGGCGGCAGGGCTAGATACGCAGTATTTT
CASSLAAGLDTQYF
>NA|TRBV5-1|14|TRBJ1-2
TGCGCCAGCAGCCCTCGACCGGCGGACTATGGCTACACCTTC
CASSPRPADYGYTF
>NA|TRBV5-4|16|TRBJ2-3
TGTGCCAGCAGCCCCTCTGGCGGGGCAAGCACAGATACGCAGTATTTT
CASSPSGGASTDTQYF
>TRBD1|TRBV29-1|13|TRBJ2-3
TGCAGCACGACAGGGGAGTCCACGGATACGCAGTATTTT
CSTTGESTDTQYF
>TRBD1|TRBV7-2|17|TRBJ2-7
TGTGCCAGCAGCTATGGACAGGCCAACCCCAGCTCCTACGAGCAGTACTTC
CASSYGQANPSSYEQYF
>NA|TRBV30|13|TRBJ1-1
TGTGCCTGTTCGGGACTGATGGTGCCTGAAGCTTTCTTT
CACSGLMVPEAFF
>NA|TRBV2|14|TRBJ1-2
TGTGCCAGCAGTGAAGTACCAGGGTTGAAGGGCTACACCTTC
CASSEVPGLKGYTF
>NA|TRBV13|14|TRBJ2-3
TGTGCCAGCAGCTTAGGTGTTACAACAGATACGCAGTATTTT
CASSLGVTTDTQYF
>TRBD1|TRBV27|15|TRBJ2-7
TGTGCCAGCAGCCCACGACAGGGGGCTAAAAACGAGCAGTACTTC
CASSPRQGAKNEQYF
>TRBD2|TRBV4-1|17|TRBJ2-7
TGCGCCAGCAGCCAAGGGGCTAGCGGGGGGCGCTCCTACGAGCAGTACTTC
CASSQGASGGRSYEQYF
>NA|TRBV19|15|TRBJ1-6
TGTGCCAGTAGCCCCCTTGACATTTATAATTCACCCCTCCACTTT
CASSPLDIYNSPLHF
>NA|TRBV7-8|14|TRBJ2-7
TGTGCCAGCAGCTTAGTTGGCAGATCCTACGAGCAGTACTTC
CASSLVGRSYEQYF